This T cell receptor beta chain was captured by sequencing in a study of cytomegalovirus exposure and HLA in healthy donors. The CDR3 is 17 residues long. Unmatched junction bases numbered 11, after V lost 2 bases and J lost 2 bases. CDR1 is SGHNT and CDR2 is YYREEE in the germline V gene (reference sequence). Generated by immunoSEQ multiplex PCR, the TCRdb table keeps only in-frame clones and is missing some. The sample holds about 360,000 clones, roughly 89% seen once. Study findings and constraints: Through in vitro validation, a few CMV-associated chains were shown to be specific for CMV antigens.

To note about this clone: The antigen remains undetermined.

The chain joins TRBV5-4 to TRBJ1-2, with 8 positions matching TRBD1. This receptor was identified in a woman aged 18-29 years in good health and CMV-seronegative. The sample consisted of PBMCs. The CDR3 DNA reads TGTGCCAGCAGCTTTGTGGGGTCAGGGGGCTCAAACTATGGCTACACCTTC. Encoded protein: CASSFVGSGGSNYGYTF.